The TCR beta chain under discussion was sequenced for a study of T-cell memory formation after mild COVID-19. Study summary: For the most part, TCR clusters were specific to one donor. Study-wide results and caveats: Clones contracting across day 15 to 85 had a balanced CD4/CD8 profile; later expanding clones leaned CD4+. Shrinking CD4+ clones were chiefly CM and EM; CD8+ ones were chiefly EMRA. That cross-reactive memory joined was suggested by some responding clones appearing in pre-infection memory.

A remark on this clonotype: Its specificity is not known.

The length of the CDR3 is 15 residues. Germline lookup yields CDR1 DFQATT and CDR2 SNEGSKA (reference sequence). J was trimmed by 2 bases and V by 3 bases; bases with no gene match: 8. TCRdb fed the 5' RACE reads into MiXCR, producing one record per CDR3 protein. Here the sample spans 300,000 to 400,000 distinct CDR3 sequences, approximately 14% being singletons. The sequence came from a man aged 18 to 29 who had mild COVID-19 (a few samples of this study predate the infection). Cell type and time point are not known. Sequencing was carried out using PBMCs or a T cell subset sorted from them (not recorded which). This rearrangement joins TRBV20-1 to TRBJ2-3; 7 nucleotides line up with TRBD2. CDR3 nucleotides: TGCAGTGCTAGTTCAGCTAGCGGAAACACAGATACGCAGTATTTT. This codes for CSASSASGNTDTQYF.